Sequencing of this T cell receptor beta chain was carried out in a study of T cell responses to AZD1222 COVID-19 vaccine. The study's findings and limits: Repertoire sampling occurred only after the peak T cell response. There were mostly white British donors and more females than males, and clonal diversity was possibly underestimated.

The CDR3 loop spans 19 amino acids. V trimming: 3 bases; J trimming: 0 bases; junction bases outside the gene matches: 16. Germline V CDR1 and CDR2: DFQATT, SNEGSKA (reference sequence). Clones were read by immunoSEQ multiplex PCR, and TCRdb kept only the in-frame ones, dropping some. This sample has roughly 270,000 clones; about 94% occur once, and the top ten carry roughly 0.51%. A word on this clone: Its antigen is unknown.

Pooled in the analysis were second doses at about 4 or about 12 weeks. The receptor was derived from an adult who received the AZD1222 COVID-19 vaccine. The material was peripheral blood, obtained 28 days after the second AZD1222 dose. The chain has TRBV20-1 and TRBJ2-3; TRBD2 matches 9 bases. The CDR3 loop reads CSASILAGPGKASTDTQYF. In nucleotides, the CDR3 is TGCAGTGCTAGTATCCTAGCGGGGCCAGGGAAGGCTAGCACAGATACGCAGTATTTT.